This is a list of T cell receptor beta chains from one sample in a study of OX40 agonist ivuxolimab in advanced cancers. Assay used: immunoSEQ multiplex PCR; TCRdb lists only in-frame clones, some missing. The sample shows about 63,000 clones, roughly 89% of them seen only once. Sequenced here: CD4+ or CD8+ T cells sorted from blood, sampled in a trial of the OX40 agonist ivuxolimab. The receptors here all came from an adult with an advanced solid tumor such as melanoma, head and neck, liver or kidney cancer. Both conserved end residues are trimmed from each CDR3. Clone size appears in some rows only: once, few, many, or a class for an expanded clone.

v_call: TRBV27; j_call: TRBJ1-2; clone_size: .; cdr3_aa: ASSESGTTKIYGYT
v_call: TRBV5-4; j_call: TRBJ2-1; clone_size: .; cdr3_aa: ASRPGRLERNEQF
v_call: TRBV11-2; j_call: TRBJ2-7; clone_size: .; cdr3_aa: ASSLLDRLAYEQY
v_call: TRBV6-1; j_call: TRBJ1-5; clone_size: .; cdr3_aa: ASREGQGAQPQH
v_call: TRBV27; j_call: TRBJ1-1; clone_size: few; cdr3_aa: ASSPGLGTTEAF
v_call: TRBV4-1; j_call: TRBJ1-3; clone_size: once; cdr3_aa: ASSLRGEGGPSGNTIY
v_call: TRBV19; j_call: TRBJ2-7; clone_size: .; cdr3_aa: ASSLLGLARDEQY
v_call: TRBV2; j_call: TRBJ2-7; clone_size: .; cdr3_aa: ASSDWLAGSSYEQY
v_call: TRBV27; j_call: TRBJ2-1; clone_size: .; cdr3_aa: ASSLARTGDPYNEQF
v_call: TRBV4-1; j_call: TRBJ1-2; clone_size: .; cdr3_aa: ASSYTGGWGYGYT
v_call: TRBV19; j_call: TRBJ2-2; clone_size: .; cdr3_aa: ASTDHTGELF
v_call: TRBV9; j_call: TRBJ2-1; clone_size: .; cdr3_aa: ASSVPQGNNEQF
v_call: TRBV6-5; j_call: TRBJ2-1; clone_size: .; cdr3_aa: ASSYMESSYNEQF
v_call: TRBV19; j_call: TRBJ2-7; clone_size: .; cdr3_aa: ASSMSGGDGYEQY
v_call: TRBV4-1; j_call: TRBJ2-2; clone_size: .; cdr3_aa: ASSQSSGGSNTGELF
v_call: TRBV9; j_call: TRBJ2-5; clone_size: once; cdr3_aa: ASSPGLAGETQY
v_call: TRBV19; j_call: TRBJ2-7; clone_size: .; cdr3_aa: ATTPGQGSYEQY
v_call: TRBV11-2; j_call: TRBJ2-7; clone_size: .; cdr3_aa: ASSLLSSGSHEQY
v_call: TRBV10-2; j_call: TRBJ2-3; clone_size: .; cdr3_aa: ASSDSWLDRGTDTQY
v_call: TRBV18; j_call: TRBJ1-2; clone_size: once; cdr3_aa: ASSPPNGVYGYT
v_call: TRBV19; j_call: TRBJ2-1; clone_size: .; cdr3_aa: ASSIIEGNEQF
v_call: TRBV27; j_call: TRBJ2-3; clone_size: .; cdr3_aa: ASSLYREITDTQY
v_call: TRBV5-1; j_call: TRBJ2-7; clone_size: .; cdr3_aa: ASCSERRPYEQY
v_call: TRBV4-1; j_call: TRBJ2-7; clone_size: .; cdr3_aa: ASGGGDEQY
v_call: TRBV9; j_call: TRBJ2-3; clone_size: .; cdr3_aa: ASSSRPGLVTDTQY
v_call: TRBV30; j_call: TRBJ1-1; clone_size: medium-sized; cdr3_aa: AWSWDAGGEAF
v_call: TRBV27; j_call: TRBJ2-7; clone_size: .; cdr3_aa: ASSSGTGKYEQY
v_call: TRBV21-1; j_call: TRBJ1-4; clone_size: .; cdr3_aa: AGPPQQGTTNEKLF
v_call: TRBV7-9; j_call: TRBJ2-2; clone_size: .; cdr3_aa: ASRLPGQKTGELF
v_call: TRBV6-1; j_call: TRBJ2-1; clone_size: .; cdr3_aa: ASSGLEGQF
v_call: TRBV7-6; j_call: TRBJ2-1; clone_size: .; cdr3_aa: ASSPGSGSAYNEQF
v_call: TRBV6-6; j_call: TRBJ2-1; clone_size: .; cdr3_aa: ASSSRGAIDNEQF
v_call: TRBV6-6; j_call: TRBJ2-1; clone_size: .; cdr3_aa: ASRGRGYSDDEQF
v_call: TRBV6-1; j_call: TRBJ2-1; clone_size: .; cdr3_aa: ASRGESPPPHEQF
v_call: TRBV10-2; j_call: TRBJ2-1; clone_size: .; cdr3_aa: ASSEGPQSSYNEQF
v_call: TRBV27; j_call: TRBJ2-1; clone_size: .; cdr3_aa: ASSRGSYNEQF
v_call: TRBV7-2; j_call: TRBJ1-4; clone_size: .; cdr3_aa: ASRDSNEKLF
v_call: TRBV18; j_call: TRBJ1-5; clone_size: few; cdr3_aa: ASSPGNSNQPQH
v_call: TRBV30; j_call: TRBJ2-5; clone_size: .; cdr3_aa: AWSEGRPQETQY
v_call: TRBV7-2; j_call: TRBJ1-1; clone_size: .; cdr3_aa: ASSYTGRDTEAF
v_call: TRBV13; j_call: TRBJ2-3; clone_size: once; cdr3_aa: ASSLMGTTTDTQY
v_call: TRBV10-3; j_call: TRBJ2-3; clone_size: .; cdr3_aa: AISEPDRRTDTQY
v_call: TRBV5-1; j_call: TRBJ2-7; clone_size: .; cdr3_aa: ASSIYSGTGYEQY
v_call: TRBV7-8; j_call: TRBJ2-1; clone_size: .; cdr3_aa: ASSMTSGDNEQF
v_call: TRBV29-1; j_call: TRBJ2-1; clone_size: .; cdr3_aa: SVEVMGLVSYNEQF
v_call: TRBV30; j_call: TRBJ2-7; clone_size: .; cdr3_aa: AWSAPSRPYEQY
v_call: TRBV2; j_call: TRBJ2-1; clone_size: .; cdr3_aa: ASSAILAMSYNEQF
v_call: TRBV6-1; j_call: TRBJ1-2; clone_size: .; cdr3_aa: ASNVPHTYYGYT
v_call: TRBV9; j_call: TRBJ1-2; clone_size: .; cdr3_aa: ASSTLGGGYT
v_call: TRBV5-1; j_call: TRBJ2-3; clone_size: .; cdr3_aa: ASSLTSGSTDTQY
v_call: TRBV7-6; j_call: TRBJ1-5; clone_size: .; cdr3_aa: ASSLGGGQPQH
v_call: TRBV14; j_call: TRBJ2-5; clone_size: .; cdr3_aa: ASSQVGLQETQY
v_call: TRBV10-3; j_call: TRBJ1-5; clone_size: .; cdr3_aa: AAWPGEGSRDQPQH
v_call: TRBV27; j_call: TRBJ2-7; clone_size: once; cdr3_aa: ASSPAGAEQY
v_call: TRBV7-9; j_call: TRBJ2-7; clone_size: .; cdr3_aa: ASAGGLVYEQY